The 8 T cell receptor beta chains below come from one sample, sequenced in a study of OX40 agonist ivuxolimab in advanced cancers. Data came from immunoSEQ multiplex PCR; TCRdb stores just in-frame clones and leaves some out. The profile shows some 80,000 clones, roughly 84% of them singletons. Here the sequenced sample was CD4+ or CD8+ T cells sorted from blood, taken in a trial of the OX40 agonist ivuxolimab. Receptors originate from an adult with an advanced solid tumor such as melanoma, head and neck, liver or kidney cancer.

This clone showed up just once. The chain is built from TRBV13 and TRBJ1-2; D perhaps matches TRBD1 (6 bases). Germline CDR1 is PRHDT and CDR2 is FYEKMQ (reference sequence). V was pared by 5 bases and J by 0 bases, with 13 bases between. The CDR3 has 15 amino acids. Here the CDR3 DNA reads TGTGCCAGCAGCAAAGGGACACCCTCTAACTATGGCTACACCTTC. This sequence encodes CASSKGTPSNYGYTF.

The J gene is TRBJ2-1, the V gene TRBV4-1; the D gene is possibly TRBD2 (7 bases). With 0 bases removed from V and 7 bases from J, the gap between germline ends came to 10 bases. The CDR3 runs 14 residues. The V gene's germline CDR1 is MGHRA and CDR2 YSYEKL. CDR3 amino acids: CASSQDRGANEQFF. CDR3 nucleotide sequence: TGCGCCAGCAGCCAAGACCGGGGGGCAAATGAGCAGTTCTTC.

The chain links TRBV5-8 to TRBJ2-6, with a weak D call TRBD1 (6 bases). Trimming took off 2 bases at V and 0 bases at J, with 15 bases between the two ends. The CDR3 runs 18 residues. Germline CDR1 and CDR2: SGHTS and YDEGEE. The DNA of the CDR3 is TGTGCCAGCAGCTTCGGACAGATCCTTAGCTCTGGGGCCAACGTCCTGACTTTC. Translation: CASSFGQILSSGANVLTF.

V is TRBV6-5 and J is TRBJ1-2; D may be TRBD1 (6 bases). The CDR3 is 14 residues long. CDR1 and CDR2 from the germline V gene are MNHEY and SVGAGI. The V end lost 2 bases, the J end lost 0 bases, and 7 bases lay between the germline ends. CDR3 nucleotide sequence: TGTGCCAGCAGTTACACAGGGTCTAACTATGGCTACACCTTC. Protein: CASSYTGSNYGYTF.

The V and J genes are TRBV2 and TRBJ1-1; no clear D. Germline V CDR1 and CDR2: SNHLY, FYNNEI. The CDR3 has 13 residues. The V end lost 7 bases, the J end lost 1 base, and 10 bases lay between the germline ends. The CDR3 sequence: CASTLWGNTEAFF. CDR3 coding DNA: TGTGCCAGCACGCTATGGGGGAACACTGAAGCTTTCTTT.

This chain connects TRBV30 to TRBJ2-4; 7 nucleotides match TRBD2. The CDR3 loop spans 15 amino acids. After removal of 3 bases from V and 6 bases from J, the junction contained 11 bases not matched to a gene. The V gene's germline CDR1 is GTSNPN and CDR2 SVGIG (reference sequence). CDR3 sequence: CAWSDSGLITNIQYF. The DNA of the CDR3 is TGTGCCTGGAGCGATTCGGGACTAATCACAAACATTCAGTACTTC.

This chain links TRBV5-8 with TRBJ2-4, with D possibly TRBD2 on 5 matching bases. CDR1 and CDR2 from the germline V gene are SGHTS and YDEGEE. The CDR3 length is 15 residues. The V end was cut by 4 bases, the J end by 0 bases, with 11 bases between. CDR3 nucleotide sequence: TGTGCCAGCAGCCCACTCGGACTAGCCAAAAACATTCAGTACTTC. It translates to CASSPLGLAKNIQYF.

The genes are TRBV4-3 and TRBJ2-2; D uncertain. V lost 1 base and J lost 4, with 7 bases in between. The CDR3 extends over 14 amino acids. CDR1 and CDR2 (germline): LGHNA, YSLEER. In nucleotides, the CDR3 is TGCGCCAGCAGCCAAGTTAGGACCACCGGGGAGCTGTTTTTT. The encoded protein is CASSQVRTTGELFF.